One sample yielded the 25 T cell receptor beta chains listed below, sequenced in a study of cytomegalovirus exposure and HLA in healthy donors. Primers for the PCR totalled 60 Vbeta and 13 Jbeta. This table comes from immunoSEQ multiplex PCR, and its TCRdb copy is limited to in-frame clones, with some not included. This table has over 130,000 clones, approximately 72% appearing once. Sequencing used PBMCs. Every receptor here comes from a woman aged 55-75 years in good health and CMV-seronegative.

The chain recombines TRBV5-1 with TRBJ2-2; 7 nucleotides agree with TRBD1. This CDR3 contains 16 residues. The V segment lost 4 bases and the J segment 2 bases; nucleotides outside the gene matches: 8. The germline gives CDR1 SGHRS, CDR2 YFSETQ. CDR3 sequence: CASSPPGQINTGELFF. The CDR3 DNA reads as TGCGCCAGCAGCCCCCCGGGACAGATTAACACCGGGGAGCTGTTTTTT.

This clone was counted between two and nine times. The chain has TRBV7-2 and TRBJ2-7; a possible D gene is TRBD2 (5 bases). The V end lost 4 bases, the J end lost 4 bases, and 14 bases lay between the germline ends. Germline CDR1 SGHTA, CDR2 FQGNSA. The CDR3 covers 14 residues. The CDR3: CASSSFGSGYEQYF. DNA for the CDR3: TGTGCCAGCAGCTCGTTTGGGTCGGGGTACGAGCAGTACTTC.

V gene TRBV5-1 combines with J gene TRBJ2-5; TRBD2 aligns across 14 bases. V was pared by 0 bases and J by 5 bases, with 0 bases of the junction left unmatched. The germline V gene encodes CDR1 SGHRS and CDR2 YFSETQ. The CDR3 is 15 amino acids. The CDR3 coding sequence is TGCGCCAGCAGCTTGGGGACTAGCGGGGGGGAGACCCAGTACTTC. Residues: CASSLGTSGGETQYF.

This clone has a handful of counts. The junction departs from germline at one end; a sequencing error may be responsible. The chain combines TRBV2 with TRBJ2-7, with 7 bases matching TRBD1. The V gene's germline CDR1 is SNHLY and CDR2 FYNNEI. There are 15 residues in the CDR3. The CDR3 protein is CAGSRQGTPFYEQYF. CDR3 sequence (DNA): TGTGCCGGCAGTCGACAGGGAACCCCCTTTTACGAGCAGTACTTC.

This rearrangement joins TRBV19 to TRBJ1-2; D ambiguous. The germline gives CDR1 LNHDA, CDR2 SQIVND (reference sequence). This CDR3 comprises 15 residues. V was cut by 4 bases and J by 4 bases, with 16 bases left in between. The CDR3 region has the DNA TGTGCCAGTAGTAGTGAACACAGCCTTATCTATGGCTACACCTTC. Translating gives CASSSEHSLIYGYTF.

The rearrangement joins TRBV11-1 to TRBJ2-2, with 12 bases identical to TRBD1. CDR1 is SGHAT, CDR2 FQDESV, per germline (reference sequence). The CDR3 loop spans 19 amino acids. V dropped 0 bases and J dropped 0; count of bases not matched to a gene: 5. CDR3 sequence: CASSLAGTGGAANTGELFF. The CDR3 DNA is TGTGCCAGCAGCTTAGCAGGGACAGGGGGCGCCGCGAACACCGGGGAGCTGTTTTTT.

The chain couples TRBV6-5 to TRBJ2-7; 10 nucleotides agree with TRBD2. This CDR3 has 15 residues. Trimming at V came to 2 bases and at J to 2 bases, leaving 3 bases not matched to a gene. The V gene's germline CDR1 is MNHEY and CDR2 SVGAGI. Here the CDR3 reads CASSYPGLATYEQYF. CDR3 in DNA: TGTGCCAGCAGTTACCCGGGACTAGCGACCTACGAGCAGTACTTC.

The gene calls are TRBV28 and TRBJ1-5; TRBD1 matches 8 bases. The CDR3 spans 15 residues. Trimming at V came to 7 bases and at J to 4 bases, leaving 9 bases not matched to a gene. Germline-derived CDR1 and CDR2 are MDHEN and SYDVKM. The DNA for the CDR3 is TGTGCCAGCATCCGGACAGGGAGGGTGAATCAGCCCCAGCATTTT. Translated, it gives CASIRTGRVNQPQHF.

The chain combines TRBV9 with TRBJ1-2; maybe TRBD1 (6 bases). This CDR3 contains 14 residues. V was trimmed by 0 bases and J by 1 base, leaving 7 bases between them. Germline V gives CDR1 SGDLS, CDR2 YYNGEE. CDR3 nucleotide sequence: TGTGCCAGCAGCGTAGAGGACAGTAACTATGGCTACACCTTC. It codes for CASSVEDSNYGYTF.

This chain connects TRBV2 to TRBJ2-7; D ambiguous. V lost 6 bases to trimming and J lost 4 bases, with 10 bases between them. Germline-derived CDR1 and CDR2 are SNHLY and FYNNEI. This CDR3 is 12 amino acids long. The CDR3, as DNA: TGTGCCAGCAGCGAGTTAGTATACGAGCAGTACTTC. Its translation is CASSELVYEQYF.

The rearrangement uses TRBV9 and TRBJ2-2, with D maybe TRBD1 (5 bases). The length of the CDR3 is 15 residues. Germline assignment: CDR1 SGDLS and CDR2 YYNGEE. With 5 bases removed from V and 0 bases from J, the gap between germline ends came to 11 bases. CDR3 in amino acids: CASSPRQTNTGELFF. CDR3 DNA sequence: TGTGCCAGCAGTCCTCGACAGACGAACACCGGGGAGCTGTTTTTT.

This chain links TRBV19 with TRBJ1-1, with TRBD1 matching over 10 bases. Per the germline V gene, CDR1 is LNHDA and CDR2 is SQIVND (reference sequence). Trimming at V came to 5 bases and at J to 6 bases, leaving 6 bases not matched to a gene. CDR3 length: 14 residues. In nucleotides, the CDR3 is TGTGCCAGTAGTTCCGGGACAGGGGCCGCTGAAGCTTTCTTT. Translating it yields CASSSGTGAAEAFF.

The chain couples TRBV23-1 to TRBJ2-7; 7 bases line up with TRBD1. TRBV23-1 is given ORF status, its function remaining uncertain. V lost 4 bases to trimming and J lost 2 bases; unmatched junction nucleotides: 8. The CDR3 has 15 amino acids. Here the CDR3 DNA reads TGCGCCAGCAGTCCGGGGACAGCCGAACCCTACGAGCAGTACTTC. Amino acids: CASSPGTAEPYEQYF.

This CDR3 reads CASSPPRLAGRTDTQYF. The CDR3 region has the DNA TGTGCCAGCTCACCACCTCGATTAGCGGGACGCACAGATACGCAGTATTTT. The J gene is TRBJ2-3, the V gene TRBV18; 8 nucleotides align to TRBD2. Germline assignment: CDR1 KGHSH and CDR2 LQKENI. Losses at the gene ends were 0 bases for V and 1 base for J; bases not matched to a gene: 6. There are 17 residues in the CDR3.

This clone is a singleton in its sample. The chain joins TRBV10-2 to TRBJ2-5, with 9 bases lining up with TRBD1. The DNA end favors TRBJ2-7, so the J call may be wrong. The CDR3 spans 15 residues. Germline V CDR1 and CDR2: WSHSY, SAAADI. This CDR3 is CASSHPSTGGYEQYF. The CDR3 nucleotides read TGCGCCAGCAGTCACCCTTCGACAGGGGGCTACGAGCAGTACTTC.

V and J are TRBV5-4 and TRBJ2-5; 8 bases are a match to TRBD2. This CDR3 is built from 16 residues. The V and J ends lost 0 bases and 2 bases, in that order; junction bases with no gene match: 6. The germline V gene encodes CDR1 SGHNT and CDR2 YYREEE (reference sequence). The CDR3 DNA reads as TGTGCCAGCAGCTTGGCCGGGAGGGCGATTCAAGAGACCCAGTACTTC. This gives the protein CASSLAGRAIQETQYF.

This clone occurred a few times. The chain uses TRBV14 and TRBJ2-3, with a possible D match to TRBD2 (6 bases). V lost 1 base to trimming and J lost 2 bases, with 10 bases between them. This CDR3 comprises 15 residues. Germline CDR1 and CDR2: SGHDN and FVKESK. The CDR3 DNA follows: TGTGCCAGCAGCCAAGTGATAGCGGTCACAGATACGCAGTATTTT. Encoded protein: CASSQVIAVTDTQYF.

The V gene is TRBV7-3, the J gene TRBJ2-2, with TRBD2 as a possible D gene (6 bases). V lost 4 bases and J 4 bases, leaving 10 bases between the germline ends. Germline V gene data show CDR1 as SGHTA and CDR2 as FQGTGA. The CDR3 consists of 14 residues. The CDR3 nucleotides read TGTGCCAGCAGCTCTAGCGCGATCACCGGGGAGCTGTTTTTT. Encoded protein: CASSSSAITGELFF.

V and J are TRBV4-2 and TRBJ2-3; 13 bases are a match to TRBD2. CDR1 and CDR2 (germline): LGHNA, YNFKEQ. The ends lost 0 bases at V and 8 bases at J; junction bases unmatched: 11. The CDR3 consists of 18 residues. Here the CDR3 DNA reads TGTGCCAGCAGCCAAGATCCTCCGGGACTAGCGGGAATAGGTACGCAGTATTTT. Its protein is CASSQDPPGLAGIGTQYF.

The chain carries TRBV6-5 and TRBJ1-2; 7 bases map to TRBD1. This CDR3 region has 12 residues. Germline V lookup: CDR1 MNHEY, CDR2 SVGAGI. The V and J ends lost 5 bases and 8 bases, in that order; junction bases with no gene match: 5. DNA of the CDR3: TGTGCCAGCAGTACAGGGGTTGGAGGCTACACCTTC. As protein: CASSTGVGGYTF.

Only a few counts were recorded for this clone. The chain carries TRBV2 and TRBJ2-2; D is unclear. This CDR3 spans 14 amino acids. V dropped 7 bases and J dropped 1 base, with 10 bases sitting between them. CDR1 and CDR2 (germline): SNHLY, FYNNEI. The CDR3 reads CASNYKWNTGELFF. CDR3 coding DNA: TGTGCCAGCAACTATAAGTGGAACACCGGGGAGCTGTTTTTT.

Here the CDR3 reads CASSPSLAGYNEQFF. The DNA of the CDR3 is TGTGCCAGCAGTCCTTCCCTAGCGGGGTACAATGAGCAGTTCTTC. The chain is built from TRBV28 and TRBJ2-1, with 9 bases fitting TRBD2. Germline assignment: CDR1 MDHEN and CDR2 SYDVKM. This CDR3 region has 15 residues. Trimming at V came to 5 bases and at J to 4 bases, leaving 6 bases not matched to a gene.

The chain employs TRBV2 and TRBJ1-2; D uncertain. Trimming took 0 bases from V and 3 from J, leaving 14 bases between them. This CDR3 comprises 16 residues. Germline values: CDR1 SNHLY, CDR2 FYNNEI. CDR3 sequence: CASSEAHSGIYYGYTF. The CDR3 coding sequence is TGTGCCAGCAGTGAAGCACACTCCGGGATCTACTATGGCTACACCTTC.

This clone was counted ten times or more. DNA for the CDR3: TGTGCCAGCAGCCAAGAGTGGACTAGCGGCTACGAGCAGTACTTC. This sequence encodes CASSQEWTSGYEQYF. This chain joins TRBV4-2 and TRBJ2-7, with 10 bases aligning to TRBD2. Germline assignment: CDR1 LGHNA and CDR2 YNFKEQ. Trimming removed 0 bases from V and 3 bases from J; junction bases left unmatched: 2. The CDR3 is 15 residues long.

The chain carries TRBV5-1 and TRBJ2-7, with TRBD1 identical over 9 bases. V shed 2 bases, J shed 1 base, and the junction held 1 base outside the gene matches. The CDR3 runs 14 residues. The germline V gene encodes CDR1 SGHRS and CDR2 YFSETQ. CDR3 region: CASSFGTGSYEQYF. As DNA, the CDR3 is TGCGCCAGCAGCTTCGGGACAGGGTCCTACGAGCAGTACTTC.